This T cell receptor beta chain comes out of a study of Graves' ophthalmopathy and Graves' hyperthyroidism. Findings and limits, study-wide: Most expanded thyroid clonotypes above 0.001 frequency also appeared in blood.

Comments on this clonotype: The antigen is undetermined.

Beta-chain TCR CDR3 regions were amplified from RNA transcripts. HTBI primers primed a first-round RT-PCR, and a second-round multiplex PCR followed. TCRdb independently ran MiXCR on the multiplex PCR reads; one entry per CDR3 protein. This repertoire shows more than 1,000,000 distinct CDR3 sequences, less than 45% found once; its top ten account for more than 9.5%. No donor had other autoimmune disease, uncontrolled infection, pregnancy or lactation. Physicians reached a diagnosis by relying on clinical symptoms, serum thyroxine, TRAb, thyroid ultrasound and orbital computed tomography. This CDR3 comprises 15 residues. Germline V gene data show CDR1 as MGHRA and CDR2 as YSYEKL. Trimming stripped 0 bases from V and 7 bases from J, with 15 bases between.

Sequencing used peripheral blood or thyroid tissue (not recorded which). The rearrangement joins TRBV4-1 to TRBJ1-2; tentatively, D is TRBD1 (6 bases). This TCR derives from an adult man with Graves' hyperthyroidism. Here the CDR3 reads CASSQDTGLRFGYTF. CDR3 nucleotides: TGCGCCAGCAGCCAAGATACAGGGTTACGGTTTGGCTACACCTTC.